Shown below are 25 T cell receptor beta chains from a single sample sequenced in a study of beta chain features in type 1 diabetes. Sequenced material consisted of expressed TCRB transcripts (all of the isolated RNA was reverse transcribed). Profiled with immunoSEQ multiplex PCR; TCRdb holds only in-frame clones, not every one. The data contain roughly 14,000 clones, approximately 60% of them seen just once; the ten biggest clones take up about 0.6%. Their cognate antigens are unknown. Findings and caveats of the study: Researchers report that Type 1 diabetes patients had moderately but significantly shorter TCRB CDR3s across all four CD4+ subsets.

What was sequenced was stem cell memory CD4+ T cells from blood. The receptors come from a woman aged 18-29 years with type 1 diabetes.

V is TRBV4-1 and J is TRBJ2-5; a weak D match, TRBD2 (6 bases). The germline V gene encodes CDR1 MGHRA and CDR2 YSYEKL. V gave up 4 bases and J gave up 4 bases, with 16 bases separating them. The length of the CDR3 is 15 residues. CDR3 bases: TGCGCCAGCAGCCTAGGCCGGGGGTTGGGAGAGACCCAGTACTTC. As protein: CASSLGRGLGETQYF.

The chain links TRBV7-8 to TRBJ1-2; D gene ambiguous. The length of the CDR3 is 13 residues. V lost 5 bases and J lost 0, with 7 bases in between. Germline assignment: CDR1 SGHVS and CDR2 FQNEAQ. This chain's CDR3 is CASSRAANYGYTF. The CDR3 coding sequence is TGTGCCAGCAGCCGAGCTGCTAACTATGGCTACACCTTC. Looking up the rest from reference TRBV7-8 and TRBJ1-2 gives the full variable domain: GAGVSQSPRYKVAKRGQDVALRCDPISGHVSLFWYQQALGQGPEFLTYFQNEAQLDKSGLPSDRFFAERPEGSVSTLKIQRTQQEDSAVYLCASSRAANYGYTFGSGTRLTVV.

The CDR3 DNA follows: TGTGCCAGCAGCCCGGGACTAGCGCGGCTGACTGGGGCGTACAATGAGCAGTTCTTC. Translating gives CASSPGLARLTGAYNEQFF. The rearrangement uses TRBV5-8 and TRBJ2-1; 10 bases match TRBD2. CDR1 and CDR2 (germline): SGHTS, YDEGEE. This CDR3 region has 19 residues. J gave up 4 bases and V 4 bases, and 17 bases lay outside the gene matches.

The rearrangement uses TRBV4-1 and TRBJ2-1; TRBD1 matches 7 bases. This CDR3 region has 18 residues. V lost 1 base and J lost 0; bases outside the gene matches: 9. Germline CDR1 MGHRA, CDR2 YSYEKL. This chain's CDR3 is CASSQAAGQESSYNEQFF. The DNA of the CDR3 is TGCGCCAGCAGCCAAGCCGCTGGACAGGAGAGCTCCTACAATGAGCAGTTCTTC.

As DNA, the CDR3 is TGTGCTAAAAGGACAGGTCAGAACACTGAAGCTTTCTTT. The encoded protein is CAKRTGQNTEAFF. The chain joins TRBV30 to TRBJ1-1; 7 bases agree with TRBD1. Germline-derived CDR1 and CDR2 are GTSNPN and SVGIG (reference sequence). This CDR3 comprises 13 residues. Supplemented by reference TRBV30 and TRBJ1-1, the full variable domain reads SQTIHQWPATLVQPVGSPLSLECTVEGTSNPNLYWYRQAAGRGLQLLFYSVGIGQISSEVPQNLSASRPQDRQFILSSKKLLLSDSGFYLCAKRTGQNTEAFFGQGTRLTVV.

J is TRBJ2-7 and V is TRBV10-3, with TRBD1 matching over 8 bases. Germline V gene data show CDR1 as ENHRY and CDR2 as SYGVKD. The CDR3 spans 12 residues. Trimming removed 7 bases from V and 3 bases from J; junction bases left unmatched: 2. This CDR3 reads CAITGTGYEQYF. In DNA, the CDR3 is TGTGCCATCACCGGGACAGGCTACGAGCAGTACTTC.

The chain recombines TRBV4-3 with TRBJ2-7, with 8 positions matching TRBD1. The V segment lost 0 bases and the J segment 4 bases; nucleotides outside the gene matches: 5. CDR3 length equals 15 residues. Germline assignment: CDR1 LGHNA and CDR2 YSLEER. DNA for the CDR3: TGCGCCAGCAGCCAAGAGCGACAGGGGAGGTACGAGCAGTACTTC. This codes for CASSQERQGRYEQYF.

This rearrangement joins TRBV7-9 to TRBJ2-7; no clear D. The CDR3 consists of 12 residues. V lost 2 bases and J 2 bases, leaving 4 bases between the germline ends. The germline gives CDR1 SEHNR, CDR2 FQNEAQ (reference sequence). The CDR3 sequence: CASSLQTYEQYF. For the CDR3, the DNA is TGTGCCAGCAGCTTACAGACCTACGAGCAGTACTTC.

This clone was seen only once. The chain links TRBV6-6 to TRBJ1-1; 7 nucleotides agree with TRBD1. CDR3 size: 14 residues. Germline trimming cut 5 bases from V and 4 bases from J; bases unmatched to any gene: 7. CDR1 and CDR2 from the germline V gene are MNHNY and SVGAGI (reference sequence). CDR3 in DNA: TGTGCCAGCAGTCCGACAGGGTTGGGCACTGAAGCTTTCTTT. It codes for CASSPTGLGTEAFF.

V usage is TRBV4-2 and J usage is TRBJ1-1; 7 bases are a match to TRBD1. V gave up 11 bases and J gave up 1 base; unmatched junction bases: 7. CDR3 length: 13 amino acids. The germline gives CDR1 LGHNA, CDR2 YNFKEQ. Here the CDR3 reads CAVSSGGNTEAFF. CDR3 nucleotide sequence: TGTGCCGTCTCCTCAGGGGGGAACACTGAAGCTTTCTTT.

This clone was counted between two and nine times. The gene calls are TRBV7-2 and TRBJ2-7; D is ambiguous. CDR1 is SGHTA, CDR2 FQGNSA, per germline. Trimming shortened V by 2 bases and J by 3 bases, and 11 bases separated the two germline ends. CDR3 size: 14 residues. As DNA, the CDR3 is TGTGCCAGCAGCTTACCAGACGCGGTCTACGAGCAGTACTTC. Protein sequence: CASSLPDAVYEQYF.

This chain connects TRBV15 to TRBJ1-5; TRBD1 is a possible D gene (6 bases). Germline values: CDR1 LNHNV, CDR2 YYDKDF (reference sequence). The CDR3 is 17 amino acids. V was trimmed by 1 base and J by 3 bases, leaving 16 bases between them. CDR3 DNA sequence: TGTGCCACCAGCAGAGCCGGGGCCGGGACAAACAATCAGCCCCAGCATTTT. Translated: CATSRAGAGTNNQPQHF.

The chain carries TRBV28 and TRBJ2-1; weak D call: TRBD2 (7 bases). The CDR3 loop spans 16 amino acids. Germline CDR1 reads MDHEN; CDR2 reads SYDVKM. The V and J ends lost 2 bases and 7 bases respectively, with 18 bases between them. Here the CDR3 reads CASSLRGGRKWNEQFF. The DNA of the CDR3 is TGTGCCAGCAGTTTAAGGGGGGGGCGCAAATGGAATGAGCAGTTCTTC.

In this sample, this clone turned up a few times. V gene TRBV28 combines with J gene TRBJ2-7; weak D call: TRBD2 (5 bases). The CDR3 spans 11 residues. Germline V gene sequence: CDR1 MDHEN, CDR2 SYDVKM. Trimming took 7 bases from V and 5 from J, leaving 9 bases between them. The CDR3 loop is CASTGLNEQYF. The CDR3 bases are TGTGCCAGCACGGGGTTGAACGAGCAGTACTTC.

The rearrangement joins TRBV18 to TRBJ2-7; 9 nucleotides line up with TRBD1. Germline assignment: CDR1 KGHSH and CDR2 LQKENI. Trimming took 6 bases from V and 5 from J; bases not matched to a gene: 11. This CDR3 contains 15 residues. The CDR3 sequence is CASSPGQGRENEQYF. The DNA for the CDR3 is TGTGCCAGCTCCCCTGGACAGGGGAGGGAGAACGAGCAGTACTTC.

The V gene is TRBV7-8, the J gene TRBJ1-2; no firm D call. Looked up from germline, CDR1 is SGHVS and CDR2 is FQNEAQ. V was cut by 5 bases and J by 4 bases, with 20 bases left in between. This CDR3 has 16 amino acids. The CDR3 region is CASSPKQRIRGYGYTF. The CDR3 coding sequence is TGTGCCAGCAGCCCAAAACAGCGTATACGGGGCTATGGCTACACCTTC.

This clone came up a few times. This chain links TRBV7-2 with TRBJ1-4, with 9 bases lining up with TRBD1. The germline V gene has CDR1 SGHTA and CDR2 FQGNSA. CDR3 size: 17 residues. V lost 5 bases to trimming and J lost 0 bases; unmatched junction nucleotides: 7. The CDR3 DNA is TGTGCCAGCAGCCAGGGACAGGGAGTTGCAACTAATGAAAAACTGTTTTTT. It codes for CASSQGQGVATNEKLFF. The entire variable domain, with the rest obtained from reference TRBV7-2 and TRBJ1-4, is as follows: GAGVSQSPSNKVTEKGKDVELRCDPISGHTALYWYRQSLGQGLEFLIYFQGNSAPDKSGLPSDRFSAERTGGSVSTLTIQRTQQEDSAVYLCASSQGQGVATNEKLFFGSGTQLSVL.

CDR3 nucleotides: TGTGCCAGCAGCTTAGGTGCGGGATCCTACAATGAGCAGTTCTTC. Its protein is CASSLGAGSYNEQFF. The rearrangement uses TRBV7-2 and TRBJ2-1; D possibly corresponds to TRBD2 (6 bases). The CDR3 is 15 amino acids. Germline assignment: CDR1 SGHTA and CDR2 FQGNSA. V was cut by 1 base and J by 1 base, with 8 bases left in between.

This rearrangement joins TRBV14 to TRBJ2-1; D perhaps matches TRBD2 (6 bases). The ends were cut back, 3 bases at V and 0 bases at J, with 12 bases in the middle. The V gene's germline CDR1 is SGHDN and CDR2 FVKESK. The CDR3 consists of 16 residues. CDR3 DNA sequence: TGTGCCAGCAGCCAGGCGGGGCTTTTCTCCTACAATGAGCAGTTCTTC. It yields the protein CASSQAGLFSYNEQFF.

CDR3 nucleotides: TGTGCCAGCTCACCCCCTTCCCGAGCTGGAGAGACCCAGTACTTC. Translating gives CASSPPSRAGETQYF. The chain is built from TRBV18 and TRBJ2-5; no clear D gene. V shed 3 bases and J shed 4 bases, with 15 bases lying between them. CDR1 and CDR2 from the germline V gene are KGHSH and LQKENI. This CDR3 has 15 residues. Combining the CDR3 with reference TRBV18 and TRBJ2-5 gives the whole variable domain NAGVMQNPRHLVRRRGQEARLRCSPMKGHSHVYWYRQLPEEGLKFMVYLQKENIIDESGMPKERFSAEFPKEGPSILRIQQVVRGDSAAYFCASSPPSRAGETQYFGPGTRLLVL.

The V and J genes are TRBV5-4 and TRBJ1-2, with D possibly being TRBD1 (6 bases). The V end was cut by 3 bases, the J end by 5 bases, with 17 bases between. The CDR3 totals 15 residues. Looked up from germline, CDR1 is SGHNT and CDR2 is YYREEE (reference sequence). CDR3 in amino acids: CASSSKTGSSYGYTF. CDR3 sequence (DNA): TGTGCCAGCAGCTCTAAGACAGGCTCTTCTTATGGCTACACCTTC. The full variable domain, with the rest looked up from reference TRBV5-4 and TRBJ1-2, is ETGVTQSPTHLIKTRGQQVTLRCSSQSGHNTVSWYQQALGQGPQFIFQYYREEENGRGNFPPRFSGLQFPNYSSELNVNALELDDSALYLCASSSKTGSSYGYTFGSGTRLTVV.

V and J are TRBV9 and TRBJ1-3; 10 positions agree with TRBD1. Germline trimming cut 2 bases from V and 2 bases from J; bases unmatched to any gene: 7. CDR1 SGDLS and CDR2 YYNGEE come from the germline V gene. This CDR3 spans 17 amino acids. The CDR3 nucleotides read TGTGCCAGCAGCGTGGGGCGACAGGGGGCAGCTGGAAACACCATATATTTT. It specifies CASSVGRQGAAGNTIYF.

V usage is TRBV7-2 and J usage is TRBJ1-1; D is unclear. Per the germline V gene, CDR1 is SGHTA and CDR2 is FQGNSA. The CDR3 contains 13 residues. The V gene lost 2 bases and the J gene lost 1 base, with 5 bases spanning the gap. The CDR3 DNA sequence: TGTGCCAGCAGCTTATTCGGGAACACTGAAGCTTTCTTT. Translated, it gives CASSLFGNTEAFF.

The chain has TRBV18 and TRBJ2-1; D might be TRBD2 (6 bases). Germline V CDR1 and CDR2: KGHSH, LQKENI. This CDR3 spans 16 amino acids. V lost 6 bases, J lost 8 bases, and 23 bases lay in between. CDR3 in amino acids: CASSHSVGGPGYEQFF. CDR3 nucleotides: TGTGCCAGCTCCCATTCTGTGGGAGGCCCCGGCTATGAGCAGTTCTTC.

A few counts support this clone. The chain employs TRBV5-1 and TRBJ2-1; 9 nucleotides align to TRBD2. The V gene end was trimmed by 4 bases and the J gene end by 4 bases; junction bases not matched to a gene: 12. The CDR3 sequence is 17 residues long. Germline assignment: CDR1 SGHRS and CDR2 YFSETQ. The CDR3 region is CASSPGPLAGTYNEQFF. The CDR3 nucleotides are TGCGCCAGCAGCCCGGGTCCTCTAGCGGGGACTTACAATGAGCAGTTCTTC.